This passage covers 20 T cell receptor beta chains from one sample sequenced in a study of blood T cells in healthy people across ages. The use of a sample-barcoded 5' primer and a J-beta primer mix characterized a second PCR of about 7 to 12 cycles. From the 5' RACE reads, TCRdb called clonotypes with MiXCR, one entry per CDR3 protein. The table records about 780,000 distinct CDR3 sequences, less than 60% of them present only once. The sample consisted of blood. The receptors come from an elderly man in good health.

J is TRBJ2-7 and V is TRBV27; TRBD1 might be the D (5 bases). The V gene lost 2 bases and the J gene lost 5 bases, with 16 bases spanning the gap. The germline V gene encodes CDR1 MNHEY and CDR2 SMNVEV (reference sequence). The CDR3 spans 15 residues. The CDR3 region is CASSLGAPGVHEQYF. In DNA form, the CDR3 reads TGTGCCAGCAGTTTAGGGGCCCCTGGGGTCCACGAGCAGTACTTC.

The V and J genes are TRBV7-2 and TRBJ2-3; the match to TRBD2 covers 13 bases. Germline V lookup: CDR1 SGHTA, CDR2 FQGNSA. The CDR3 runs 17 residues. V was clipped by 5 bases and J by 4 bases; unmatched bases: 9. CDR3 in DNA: TGTGCCAGCAGCATACTAGCGGGAGGGCCTGTGGCAGATACGCAGTATTTT. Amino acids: CASSILAGGPVADTQYF.

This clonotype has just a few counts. CDR3 in DNA: TGTGCCAGCAGTTACGCTTCCCTGGGTGGCGATGAGCAGTTCTTC. Its protein product is CASSYASLGGDEQFF. The rearrangement links TRBV6-6 to TRBJ2-1; the D is unclear. Germline values: CDR1 MNHNY, CDR2 SVGAGI (reference sequence). Deletions cut 2 bases from V and 8 bases from J, with 16 bases between. The CDR3 sequence is 15 residues long.

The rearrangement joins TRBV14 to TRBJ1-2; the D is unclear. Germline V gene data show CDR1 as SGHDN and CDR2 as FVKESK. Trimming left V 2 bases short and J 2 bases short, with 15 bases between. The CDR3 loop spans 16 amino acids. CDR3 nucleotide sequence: TGTGCCAGCAGCCAAAGAAACAGAGAAATCAACTATGGCTACACCTTC. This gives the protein CASSQRNREINYGYTF.

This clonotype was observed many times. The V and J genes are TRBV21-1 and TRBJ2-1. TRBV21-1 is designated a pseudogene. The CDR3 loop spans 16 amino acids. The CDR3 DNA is TGTGCCAGCAGCAAAATTAGGCCTAGCTCCTACAATGAGCAGTTCTTC. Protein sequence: CASSKIRPSSYNEQFF.

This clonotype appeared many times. The CDR3 DNA follows: TGCGCCAGCAGCATCCTAGCGGGAGCCTACAATGAGCAGTTCTTC. Translation gives CASSILAGAYNEQFF. The V and J genes are TRBV5-1 and TRBJ2-1; TRBD2 aligns across 10 bases. Germline V gene sequence: CDR1 SGHRS, CDR2 YFSETQ. The ends lost 4 bases at V and 2 bases at J; junction bases unmatched: 3. This CDR3 spans 15 amino acids. Combining the CDR3 with reference TRBV5-1 and TRBJ2-1 gives the whole variable domain KAGVTQTPRYLIKTRGQQVTLSCSPISGHRSVSWYQQTPGQGLQFLFEYFSETQRNKGNFPGRFSGRQFSNSRSEMNVSTLELGDSALYLCASSILAGAYNEQFFGPGTRLTVL.

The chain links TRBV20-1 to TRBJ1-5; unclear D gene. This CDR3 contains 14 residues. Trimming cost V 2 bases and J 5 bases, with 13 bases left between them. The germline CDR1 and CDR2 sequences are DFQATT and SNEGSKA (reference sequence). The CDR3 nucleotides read TGCAGTGCTAGATCCATTGGGAACTATCAGCCCCAGCATTTT. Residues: CSARSIGNYQPQHF.

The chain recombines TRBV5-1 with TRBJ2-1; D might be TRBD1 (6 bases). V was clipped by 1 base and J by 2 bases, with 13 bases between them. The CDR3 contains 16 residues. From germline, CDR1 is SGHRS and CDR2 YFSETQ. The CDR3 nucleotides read TGCGCCAGCAGCTTGCTCGGACAGCAGGCCTACAATGAGCAGTTCTTC. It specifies CASSLLGQQAYNEQFF.

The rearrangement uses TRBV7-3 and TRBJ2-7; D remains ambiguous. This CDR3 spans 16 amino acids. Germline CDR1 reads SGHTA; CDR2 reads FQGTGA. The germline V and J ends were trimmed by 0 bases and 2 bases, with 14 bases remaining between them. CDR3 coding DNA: TGTGCCAGCAGCTTAACTGGGTCAGTCCAGCCCTACGAGCAGTACTTC. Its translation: CASSLTGSVQPYEQYF.

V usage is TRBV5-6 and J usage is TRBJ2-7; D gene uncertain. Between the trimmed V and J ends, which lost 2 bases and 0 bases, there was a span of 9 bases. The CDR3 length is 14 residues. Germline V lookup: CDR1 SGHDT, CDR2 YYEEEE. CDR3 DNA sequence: TGTGCCAGCAGCTTTCGGGCCTACTCCTACGAGCAGTACTTC. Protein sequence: CASSFRAYSYEQYF.

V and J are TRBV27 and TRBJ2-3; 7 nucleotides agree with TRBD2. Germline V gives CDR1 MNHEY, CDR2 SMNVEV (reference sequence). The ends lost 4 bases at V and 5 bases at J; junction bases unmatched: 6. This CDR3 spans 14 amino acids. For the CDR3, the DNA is TGTGCCAGCAGTTGGACTAGGTCGGGAGATACGCAGTATTTT. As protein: CASSWTRSGDTQYF.

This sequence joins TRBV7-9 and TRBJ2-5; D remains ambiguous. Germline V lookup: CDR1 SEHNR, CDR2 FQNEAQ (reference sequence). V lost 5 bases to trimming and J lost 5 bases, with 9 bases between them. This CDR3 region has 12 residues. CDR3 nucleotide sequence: TGTGCCAGCAGCCCCCCTGTGGAGACCCAGTACTTC. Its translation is CASSPPVETQYF.

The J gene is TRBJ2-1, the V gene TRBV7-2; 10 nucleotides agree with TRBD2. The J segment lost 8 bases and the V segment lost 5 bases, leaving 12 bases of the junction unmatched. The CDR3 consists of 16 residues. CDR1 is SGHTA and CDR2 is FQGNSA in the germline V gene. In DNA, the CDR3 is TGTGCCAGCAGCCGAACCGGGACTAGCGTTACCTATGAGCAGTTCTTC. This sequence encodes CASSRTGTSVTYEQFF. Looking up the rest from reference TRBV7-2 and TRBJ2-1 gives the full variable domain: GAGVSQSPSNKVTEKGKDVELRCDPISGHTALYWYRQSLGQGLEFLIYFQGNSAPDKSGLPSDRFSAERTGGSVSTLTIQRTQQEDSAVYLCASSRTGTSVTYEQFFGPGTRLTVL.

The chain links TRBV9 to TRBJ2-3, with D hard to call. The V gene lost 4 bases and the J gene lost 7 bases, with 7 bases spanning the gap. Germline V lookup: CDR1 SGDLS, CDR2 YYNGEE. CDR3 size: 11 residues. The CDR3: CASSRTNTQYF. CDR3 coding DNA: TGTGCCAGCAGCCGTACAAATACGCAGTATTTT.

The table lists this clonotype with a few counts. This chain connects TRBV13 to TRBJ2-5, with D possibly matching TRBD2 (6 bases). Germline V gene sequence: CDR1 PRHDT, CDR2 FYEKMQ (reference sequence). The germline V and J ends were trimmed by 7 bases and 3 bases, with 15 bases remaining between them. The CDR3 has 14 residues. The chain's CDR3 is CASTQLANKETQYF. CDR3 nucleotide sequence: TGTGCCAGCACTCAACTAGCTAATAAAGAGACCCAGTACTTC.

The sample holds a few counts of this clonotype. CDR3 coding DNA: TGTGCCAGCAGCCCCCGGACAGGGATGAAGGATACGCAGTATTTT. Amino acids: CASSPRTGMKDTQYF. The rearrangement joins TRBV7-3 to TRBJ2-3, with 8 bases identical to TRBD1. The germline V gene has CDR1 SGHTA and CDR2 FQGTGA. V trimming: 5 bases; J trimming: 6 bases; junction bases outside the gene matches: 10. The CDR3 length is 15 residues. Variable domain in full (rest from reference TRBV7-3 and TRBJ2-3): GAGVSQTPSNKVTEKGKYVELRCDPISGHTALYWYRQSLGQGPEFLIYFQGTGAADDSGLPNDRFFAVRPEGSVSTLKIQRTERGDSAVYLCASSPRTGMKDTQYFGPGTRLTVL.

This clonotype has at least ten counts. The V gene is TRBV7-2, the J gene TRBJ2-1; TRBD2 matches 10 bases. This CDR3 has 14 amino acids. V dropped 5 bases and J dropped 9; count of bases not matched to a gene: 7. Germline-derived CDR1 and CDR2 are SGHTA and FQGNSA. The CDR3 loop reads CASSGESGRVEQFF. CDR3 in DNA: TGTGCCAGCAGCGGGGAAAGCGGGAGGGTTGAGCAGTTCTTC.

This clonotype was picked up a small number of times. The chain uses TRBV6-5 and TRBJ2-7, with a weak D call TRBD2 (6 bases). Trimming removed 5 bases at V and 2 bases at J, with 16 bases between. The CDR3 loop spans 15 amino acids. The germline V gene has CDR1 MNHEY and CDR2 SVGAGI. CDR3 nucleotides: TGTGCCAGCAGTACCGGGGGTAGCGGCGCCTACGAGCAGTACTTC. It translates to CASSTGGSGAYEQYF.

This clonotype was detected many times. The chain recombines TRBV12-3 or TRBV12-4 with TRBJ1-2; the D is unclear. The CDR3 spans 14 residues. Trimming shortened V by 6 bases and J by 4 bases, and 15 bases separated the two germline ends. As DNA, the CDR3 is TGTGCCAGCAGGGCCGGGGAGGGTCGCTATGGCTACACCTTC. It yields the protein CASRAGEGRYGYTF.

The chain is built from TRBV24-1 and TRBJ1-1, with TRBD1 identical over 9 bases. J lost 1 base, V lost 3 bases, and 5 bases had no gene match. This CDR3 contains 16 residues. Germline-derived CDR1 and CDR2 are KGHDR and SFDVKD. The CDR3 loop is CATSDATGGRNTEAFF. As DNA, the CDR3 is TGTGCCACCAGTGATGCGACAGGGGGTAGGAACACTGAAGCTTTCTTT.